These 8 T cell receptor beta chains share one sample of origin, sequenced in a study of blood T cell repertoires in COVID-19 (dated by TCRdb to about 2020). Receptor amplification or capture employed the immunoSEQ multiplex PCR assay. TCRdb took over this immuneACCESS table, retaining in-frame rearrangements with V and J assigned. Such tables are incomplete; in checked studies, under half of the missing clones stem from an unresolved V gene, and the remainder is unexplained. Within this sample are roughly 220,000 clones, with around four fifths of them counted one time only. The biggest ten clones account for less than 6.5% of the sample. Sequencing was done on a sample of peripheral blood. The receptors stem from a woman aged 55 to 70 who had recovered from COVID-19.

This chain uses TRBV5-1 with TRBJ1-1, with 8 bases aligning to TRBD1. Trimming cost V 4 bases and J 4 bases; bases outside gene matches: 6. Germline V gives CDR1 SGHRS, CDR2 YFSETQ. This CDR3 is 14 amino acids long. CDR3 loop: CASSRTTGVTEAFF. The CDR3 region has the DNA TGCGCCAGCAGCCGGACGACAGGGGTCACTGAAGCTTTCTTT.

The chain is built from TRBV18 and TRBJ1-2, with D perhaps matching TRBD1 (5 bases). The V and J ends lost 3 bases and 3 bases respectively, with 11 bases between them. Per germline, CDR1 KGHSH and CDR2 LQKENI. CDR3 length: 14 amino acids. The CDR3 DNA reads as TGTGCCAGCTCACCGGCCTGGGGCGACTATGGCTACACCTTC. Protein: CASSPAWGDYGYTF.

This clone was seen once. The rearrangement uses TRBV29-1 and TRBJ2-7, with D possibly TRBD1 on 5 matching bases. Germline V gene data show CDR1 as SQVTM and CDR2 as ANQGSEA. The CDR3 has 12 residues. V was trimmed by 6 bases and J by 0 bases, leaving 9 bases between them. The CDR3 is CSVRTISYEQYF. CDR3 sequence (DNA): TGCAGCGTCCGGACAATCTCCTACGAGCAGTACTTC.

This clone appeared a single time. The CDR3 nucleotides read TGTGCCAGCAGCGCCGGGACAGCCGAAAAACTGTTTTTT. Translated: CASSAGTAEKLFF. The chain recombines TRBV9 with TRBJ1-4, with 7 bases aligning to TRBD1. Unmatched junction bases numbered 4, after V lost 3 bases and J lost 8 bases. This CDR3 is built from 13 residues. CDR1 is SGDLS, CDR2 YYNGEE, per germline. Full variable domain (outside the CDR3, taken from reference TRBV9 and TRBJ1-4): DSGVTQTPKHLITATGQRVTLRCSPRSGDLSVYWYQQSLDQGLQFLIQYYNGEERAKGNILERFSAQQFPDLHSELNLSSLELGDSALYFCASSAGTAEKLFFGSGTQLSVL.

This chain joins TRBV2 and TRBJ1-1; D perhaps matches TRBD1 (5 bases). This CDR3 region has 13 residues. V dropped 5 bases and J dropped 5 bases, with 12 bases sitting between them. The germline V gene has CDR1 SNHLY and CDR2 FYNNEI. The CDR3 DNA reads TGTGCCAGCAGTTTACAGGTGAGGACTGAAGCTTTCTTT. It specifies CASSLQVRTEAFF. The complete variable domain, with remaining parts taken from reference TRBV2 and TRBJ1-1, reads EPEVTQTPSHQVTQMGQEVILRCVPISNHLYFYWYRQILGQKVEFLVSFYNNEISEKSEIFDDQFSVERPDGSNFTLKIRSTKLEDSAMYFCASSLQVRTEAFFGQGTRLTVV.

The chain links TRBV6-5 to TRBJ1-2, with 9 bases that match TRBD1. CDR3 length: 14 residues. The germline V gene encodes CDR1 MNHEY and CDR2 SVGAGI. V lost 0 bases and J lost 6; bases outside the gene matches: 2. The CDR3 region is CASSYSRQGDGYTF. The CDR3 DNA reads TGTGCCAGCAGTTACTCAAGACAGGGGGATGGCTACACCTTC.

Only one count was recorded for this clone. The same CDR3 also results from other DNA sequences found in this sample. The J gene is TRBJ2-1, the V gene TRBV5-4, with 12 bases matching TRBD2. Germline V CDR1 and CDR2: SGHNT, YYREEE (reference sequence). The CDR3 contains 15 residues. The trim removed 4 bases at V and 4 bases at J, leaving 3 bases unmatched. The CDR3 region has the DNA TGTGCCAGCAGCCTCCTAGCGGGGGGGTACAATGAGCAGTTCTTC. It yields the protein CASSLLAGGYNEQFF. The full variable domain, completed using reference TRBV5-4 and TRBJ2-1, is ETGVTQSPTHLIKTRGQQVTLRCSSQSGHNTVSWYQQALGQGPQFIFQYYREEENGRGNFPPRFSGLQFPNYSSELNVNALELDDSALYLCASSLLAGGYNEQFFGPGTRLTVL.

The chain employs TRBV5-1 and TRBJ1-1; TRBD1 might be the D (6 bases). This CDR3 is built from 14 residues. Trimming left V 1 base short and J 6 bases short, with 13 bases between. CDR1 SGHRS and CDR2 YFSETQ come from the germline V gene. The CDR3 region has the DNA TGCGCCAGCAGCTTGACAGGGTTTGACGCTGAAGCTTTCTTT. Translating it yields CASSLTGFDAEAFF.